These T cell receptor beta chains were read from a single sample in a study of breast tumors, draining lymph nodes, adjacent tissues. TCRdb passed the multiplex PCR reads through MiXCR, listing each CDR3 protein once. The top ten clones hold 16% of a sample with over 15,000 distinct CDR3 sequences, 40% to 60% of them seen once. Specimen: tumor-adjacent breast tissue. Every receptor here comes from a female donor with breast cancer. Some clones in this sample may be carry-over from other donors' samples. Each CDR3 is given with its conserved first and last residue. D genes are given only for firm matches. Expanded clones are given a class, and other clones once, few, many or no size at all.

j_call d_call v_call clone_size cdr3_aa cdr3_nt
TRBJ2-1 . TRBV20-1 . CSASGGRRFNEQFF TGCAGTGCTAGTGGAGGGAGACGGTTCAATGAGCAGTTCTTC
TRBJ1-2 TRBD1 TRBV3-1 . CASSHRGTGGGYGYTF TGTGCCAGCAGCCACAGGGGAACAGGGGGCGGCTATGGCTACACCTTC
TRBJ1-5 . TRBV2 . CASSTGQPQHF TGTGCCAGCAGTACAGGGCAGCCCCAGCATTTT
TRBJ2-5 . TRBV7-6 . CASSPPGGRGGGTRYF TGTGCCAGCAGCCCACCTGGGGGGCGGGGAGGAGGGACCCGGTACTTC
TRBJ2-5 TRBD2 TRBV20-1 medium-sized CSASSSGEGETQYF TGCAGTGCTAGTTCGAGCGGGGAGGGGGAGACCCAGTACTTC
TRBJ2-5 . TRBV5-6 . CASSPLWSSSQDRNNRETQYF TGTGCCAGCAGCCCACTCTGGTCCAGCAGCCAAGATCGCAATAACCGGGAGACCCAGTACTTC
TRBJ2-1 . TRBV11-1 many CASSLDEYNEQFF TGTGCCAGCAGCTTAGACGAGTACAATGAGCAGTTCTTC
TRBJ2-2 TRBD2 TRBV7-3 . CASSLAGAGELFF TGTGCCAGCAGCTTAGCGGGAGCCGGGGAGCTGTTTTTT
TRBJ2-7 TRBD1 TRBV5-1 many CASSLFPKGQGVYEQYF TGCGCCAGCAGCTTGTTCCCAAAGGGACAGGGGGTCTACGAGCAGTACTTC
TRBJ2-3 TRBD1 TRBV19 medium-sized CASRTGGDTQYF TGTGCCAGTAGGACAGGGGGAGATACGCAGTATTTT
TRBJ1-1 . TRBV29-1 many CSVGKQVNTEAFF TGCAGCGTTGGGAAGCAGGTAAACACTGAAGCTTTCTTT
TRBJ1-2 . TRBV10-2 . CASSETQGGDYGYTF TGCGCCAGCAGTGAAACGCAAGGAGGGGACTATGGCTACACCTTC
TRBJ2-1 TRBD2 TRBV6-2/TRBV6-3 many CASRTLKTSGSRNEQFF TGTGCCAGCAGAACCCTAAAGACTAGCGGGAGTAGGAATGAGCAGTTCTTC
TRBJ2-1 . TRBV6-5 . CASGRGNEQFF TGTGCCAGCGGGAGAGGCAATGAGCAGTTCTTC
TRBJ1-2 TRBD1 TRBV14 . CASSHVGQGYYGSTF TGTGCCAGCAGCCACGTGGGACAGGGCTACTATGGCTCCACCTTC
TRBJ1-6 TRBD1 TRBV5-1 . CASSLGQGSYNSPLHF TGCGCCAGCAGCCTGGGACAGGGCTCCTATAATTCACCCCTCCACTTT
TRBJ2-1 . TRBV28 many CALRGRYNEQFF TGTGCTCTGAGGGGTAGGTACAATGAGCAGTTCTTC
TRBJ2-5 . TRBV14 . CASSQVGTQYF TGTGCCAGCAGCCAAGTTGGGACCCAGTACTTC
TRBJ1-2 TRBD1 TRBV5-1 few CASSLAGQGRGYGYTF TGCGCCAGCAGCTTGGCGGGACAGGGGAGGGGATATGGCTACACCTTC
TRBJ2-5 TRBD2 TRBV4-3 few CASSQDLGRAFETQYF TGCGCCAGCAGCCAAGACTTAGGGAGGGCCTTTGAGACCCAGTACTTC
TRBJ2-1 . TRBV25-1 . CASSVRGGGSYEQFF TGTGCCAGCAGTGTCAGGGGGGGCGGCTCCTACGAGCAGTTCTTC
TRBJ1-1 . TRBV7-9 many CASSKRTANTEAFF TGTGCCAGCAGCAAACGGACAGCCAACACTGAAGCTTTCTTT
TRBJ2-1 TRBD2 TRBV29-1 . CSVTGTRNEQFF TGCAGCGTTACCGGGACTAGAAATGAGCAGTTCTTC
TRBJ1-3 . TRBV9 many CASSAGDSGNTIYF TGTGCCAGCAGCGCAGGGGACTCTGGAAACACCATATATTTT
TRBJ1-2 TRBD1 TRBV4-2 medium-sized CASSHPGGAYGYTF TGTGCCAGCAGCCACCCAGGGGGCGCCTATGGCTACACCTTC
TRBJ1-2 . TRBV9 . CASSVGGVGGYTF TGTGCCAGCAGCGTGGGGGGCGTCGGTGGCTACACCTTC
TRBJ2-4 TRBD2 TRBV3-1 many CASSQVAGRALLAKNIQYF TGTGCCAGCAGCCAAGTTGCCGGGAGGGCCCTACTAGCCAAAAACATTCAGTACTTC
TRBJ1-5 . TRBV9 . CASSSRRTDTQHF TGTGCCAGCAGCTCCCGCCGCACAGATACGCAGCATTTT
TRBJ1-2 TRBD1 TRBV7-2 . CASSIRQGANYGYTF TGTGCCAGCAGCATCAGACAGGGAGCTAACTATGGCTACACCTTC
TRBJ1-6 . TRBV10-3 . CAIREQGGNSPLHF TGTGCCATCAGGGAACAGGGCGGGAATTCACCCCTCCACTTT
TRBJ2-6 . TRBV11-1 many CASSYRQGGSSGANVLTF TGTGCCAGCAGCTACAGACAGGGAGGTAGCTCTGGGGCCAACGTCCTGACTTTC
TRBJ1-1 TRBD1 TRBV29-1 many CSVDLRTGLTEAFF TGCAGCGTTGACCTCCGGACAGGCCTAACTGAAGCTTTCTTT
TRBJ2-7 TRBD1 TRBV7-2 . CASRGRGQGREQYF TGTGCCAGCAGGGGTCGGGGACAGGGTCGAGAGCAGTACTTC
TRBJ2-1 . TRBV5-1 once CASSLATHNKKFF TGCGCCAGCAGCTTGGCGACCCACAATAAGAAGTTCTTC
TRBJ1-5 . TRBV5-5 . CAGSLTETQPQHF TGTGCCGGCAGCTTGACCGAAACTCAGCCCCAGCATTTT
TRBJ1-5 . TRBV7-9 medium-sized CASSFTGQPQHF TGTGCCAGCAGCTTTACCGGACAGCCCCAGCATTTT
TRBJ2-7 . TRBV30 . CAWSGGRYEQYF TGTGCCTGGAGTGGGGGAAGGTACGAGCAGTACTTC
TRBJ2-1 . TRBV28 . CASNLGSGSYNEQFF TGTGCCAGCAATTTAGGTAGCGGATCTTACAATGAGCAGTTCTTC
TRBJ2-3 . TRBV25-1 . CASSEWSQSDTQYF TGTGCCAGCAGTGAATGGTCTCAGTCAGATACGCAGTATTTT
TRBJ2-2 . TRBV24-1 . CATSDIFNTGELFF TGTGCCACCAGTGACATTTTCAACACCGGGGAGCTGTTTTTT
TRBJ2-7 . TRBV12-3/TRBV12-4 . CASSFTGSEQYF TGTGCCAGCAGCTTCACGGGGTCCGAGCAGTACTTC